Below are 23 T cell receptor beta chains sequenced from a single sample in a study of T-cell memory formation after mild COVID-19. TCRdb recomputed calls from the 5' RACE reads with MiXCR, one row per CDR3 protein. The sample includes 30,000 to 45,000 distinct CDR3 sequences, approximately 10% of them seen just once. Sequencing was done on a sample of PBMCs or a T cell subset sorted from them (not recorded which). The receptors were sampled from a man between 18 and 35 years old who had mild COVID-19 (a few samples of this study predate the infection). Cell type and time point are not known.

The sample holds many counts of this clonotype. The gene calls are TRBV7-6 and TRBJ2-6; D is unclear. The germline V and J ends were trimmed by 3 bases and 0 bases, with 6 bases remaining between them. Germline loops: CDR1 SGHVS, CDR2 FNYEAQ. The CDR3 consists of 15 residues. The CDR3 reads CASSLSISGANVLTF. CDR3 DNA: TGTGCCAGCAGCTTGAGTATCTCTGGGGCCAACGTCCTGACTTTC.

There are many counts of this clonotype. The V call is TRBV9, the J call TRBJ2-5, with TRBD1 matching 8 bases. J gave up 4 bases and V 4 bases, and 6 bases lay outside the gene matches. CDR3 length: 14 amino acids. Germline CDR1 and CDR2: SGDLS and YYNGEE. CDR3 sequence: CASSPGQGRETQYF. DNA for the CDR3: TGTGCCAGCAGCCCCGGACAGGGCCGAGAGACCCAGTACTTC. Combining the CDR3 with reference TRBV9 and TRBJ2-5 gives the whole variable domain DSGVTQTPKHLITATGQRVTLRCSPRSGDLSVYWYQQSLDQGLQFLIQYYNGEERAKGNILERFSAQQFPDLHSELNLSSLELGDSALYFCASSPGQGRETQYFGPGTRLLVL.

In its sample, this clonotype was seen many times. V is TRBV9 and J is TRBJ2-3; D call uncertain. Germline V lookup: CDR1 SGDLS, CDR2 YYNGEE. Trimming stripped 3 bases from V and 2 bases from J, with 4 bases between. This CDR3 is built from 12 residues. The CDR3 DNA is TGTGCCAGCAGCGGGGTCACAGATACGCAGTATTTT. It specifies CASSGVTDTQYF.

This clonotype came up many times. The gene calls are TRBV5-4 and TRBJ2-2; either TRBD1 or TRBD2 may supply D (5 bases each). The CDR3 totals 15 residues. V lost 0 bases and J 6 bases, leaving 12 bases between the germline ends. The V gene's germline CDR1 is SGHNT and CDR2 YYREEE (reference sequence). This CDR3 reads CASSLAGTPPGELFF. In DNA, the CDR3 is TGTGCCAGCAGCTTGGCCGGGACCCCCCCCGGGGAGCTGTTTTTT.

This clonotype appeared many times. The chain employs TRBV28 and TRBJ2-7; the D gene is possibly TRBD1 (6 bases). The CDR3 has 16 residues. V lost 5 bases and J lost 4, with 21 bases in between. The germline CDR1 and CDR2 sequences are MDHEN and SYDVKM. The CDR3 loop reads CASSLLIDRPKYEQYV. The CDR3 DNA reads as TGTGCCAGCAGTCTTCTTATCGACAGGCCTAAGTACGAGCAGTACGTC.

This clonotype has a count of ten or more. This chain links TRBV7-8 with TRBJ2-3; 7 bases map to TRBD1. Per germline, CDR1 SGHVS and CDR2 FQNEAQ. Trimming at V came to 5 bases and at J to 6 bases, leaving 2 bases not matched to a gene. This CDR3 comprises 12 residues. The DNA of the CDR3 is TGTGCCAGCAGCCTGACAGGGGATACGCAGTATTTT. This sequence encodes CASSLTGDTQYF.

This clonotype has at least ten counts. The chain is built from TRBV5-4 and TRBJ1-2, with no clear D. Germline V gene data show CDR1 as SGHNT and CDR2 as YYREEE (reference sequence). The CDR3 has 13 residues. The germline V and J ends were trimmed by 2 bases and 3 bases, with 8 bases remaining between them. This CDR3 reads CASSFGPDYGYTF. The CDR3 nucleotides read TGTGCCAGCAGCTTCGGACCCGACTATGGCTACACCTTC. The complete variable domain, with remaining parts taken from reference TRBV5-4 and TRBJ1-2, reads ETGVTQSPTHLIKTRGQQVTLRCSSQSGHNTVSWYQQALGQGPQFIFQYYREEENGRGNFPPRFSGLQFPNYSSELNVNALELDDSALYLCASSFGPDYGYTFGSGTRLTVV.

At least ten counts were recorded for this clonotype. The CDR3, as DNA: TGCAGTGCTAGGCGACCCGCTGGAACATCCTATAATTCACCCCTCCACTTT. Its protein product is CSARRPAGTSYNSPLHF. The J gene is TRBJ1-6, the V gene TRBV20-1; D call uncertain. Between the trimmed V and J ends, which lost 3 bases and 1 base, there was a span of 16 bases. The CDR3 has 17 residues. The V gene's germline CDR1 is DFQATT and CDR2 SNEGSKA (reference sequence).

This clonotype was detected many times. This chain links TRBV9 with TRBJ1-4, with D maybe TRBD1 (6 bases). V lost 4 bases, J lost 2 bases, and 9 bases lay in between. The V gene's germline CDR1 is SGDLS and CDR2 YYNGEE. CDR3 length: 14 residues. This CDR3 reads CASSTQGTNEKLFF. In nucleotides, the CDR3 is TGTGCCAGCAGCACCCAGGGGACTAATGAAAAACTGTTTTTT.

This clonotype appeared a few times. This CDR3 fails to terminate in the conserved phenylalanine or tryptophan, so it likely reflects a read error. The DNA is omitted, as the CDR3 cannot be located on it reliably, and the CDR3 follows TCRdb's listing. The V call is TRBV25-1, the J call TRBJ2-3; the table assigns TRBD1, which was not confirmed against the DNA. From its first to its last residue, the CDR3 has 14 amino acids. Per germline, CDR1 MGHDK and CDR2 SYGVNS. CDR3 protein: CASTSGAGTDTRFS.

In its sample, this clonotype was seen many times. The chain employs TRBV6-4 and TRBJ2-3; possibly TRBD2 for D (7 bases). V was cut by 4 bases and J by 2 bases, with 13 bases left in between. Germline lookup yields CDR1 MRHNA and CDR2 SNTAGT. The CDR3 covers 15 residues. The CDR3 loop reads CASSALGGATDTQYF. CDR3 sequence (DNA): TGTGCCAGCAGTGCACTTGGGGGGGCCACAGATACGCAGTATTTT.

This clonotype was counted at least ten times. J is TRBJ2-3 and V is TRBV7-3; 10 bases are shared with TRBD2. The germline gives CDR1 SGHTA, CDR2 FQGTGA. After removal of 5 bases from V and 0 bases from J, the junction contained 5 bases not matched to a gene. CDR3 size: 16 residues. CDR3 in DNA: TGTGCCAGCAGCCAACTAGCGGGGATTAGCACAGATACGCAGTATTTT. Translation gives CASSQLAGISTDTQYF.

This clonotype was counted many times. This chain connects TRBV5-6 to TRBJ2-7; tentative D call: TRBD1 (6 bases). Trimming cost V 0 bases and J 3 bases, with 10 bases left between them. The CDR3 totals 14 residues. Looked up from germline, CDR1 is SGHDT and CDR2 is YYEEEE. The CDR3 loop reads CASSLAGDGYEQYF. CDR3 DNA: TGTGCCAGCAGCTTGGCAGGGGATGGCTACGAGCAGTACTTC.

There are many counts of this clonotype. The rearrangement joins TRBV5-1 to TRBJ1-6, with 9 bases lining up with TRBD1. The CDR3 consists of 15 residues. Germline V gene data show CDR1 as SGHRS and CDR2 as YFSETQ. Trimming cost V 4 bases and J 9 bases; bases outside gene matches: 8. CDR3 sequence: CASSRGDRDGSPLHF. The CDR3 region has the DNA TGCGCCAGCAGCCGCGGGGACAGGGACGGTTCACCCCTCCACTTT.

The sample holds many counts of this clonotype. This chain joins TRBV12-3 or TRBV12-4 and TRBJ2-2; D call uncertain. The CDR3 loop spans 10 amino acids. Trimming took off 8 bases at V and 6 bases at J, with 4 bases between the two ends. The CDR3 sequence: CASEAGELFF. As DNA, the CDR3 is TGTGCCAGCGAAGCCGGGGAGCTGTTTTTT.

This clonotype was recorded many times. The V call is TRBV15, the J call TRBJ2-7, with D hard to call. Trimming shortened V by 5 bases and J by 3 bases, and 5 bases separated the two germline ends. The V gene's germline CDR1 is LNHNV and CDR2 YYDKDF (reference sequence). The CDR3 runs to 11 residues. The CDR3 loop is CATSAYYEQYV. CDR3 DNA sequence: TGTGCCACCAGCGCTTACTACGAGCAGTACGTC.

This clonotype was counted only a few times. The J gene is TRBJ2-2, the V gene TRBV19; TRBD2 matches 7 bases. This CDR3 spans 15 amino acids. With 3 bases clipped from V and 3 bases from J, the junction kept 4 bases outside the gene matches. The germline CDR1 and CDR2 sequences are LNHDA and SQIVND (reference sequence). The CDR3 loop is CASSIQRGYTGELFF. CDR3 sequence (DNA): TGTGCCAGTAGTATCCAGCGGGGTTACACCGGGGAGCTGTTTTTT.

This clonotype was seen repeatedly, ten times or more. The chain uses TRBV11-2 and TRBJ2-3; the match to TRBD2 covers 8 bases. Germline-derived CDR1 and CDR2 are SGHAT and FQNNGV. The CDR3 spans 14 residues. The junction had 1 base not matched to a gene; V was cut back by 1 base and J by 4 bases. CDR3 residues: CASSLAGGPDTQYF. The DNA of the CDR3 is TGTGCCAGCAGCTTAGCGGGGGGGCCAGATACGCAGTATTTT.

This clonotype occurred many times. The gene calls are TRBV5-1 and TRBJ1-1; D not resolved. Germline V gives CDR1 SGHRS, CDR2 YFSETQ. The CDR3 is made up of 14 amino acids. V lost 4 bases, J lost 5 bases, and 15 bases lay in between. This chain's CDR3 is CASSATASGTEAFF. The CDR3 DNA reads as TGCGCCAGCAGCGCCACAGCCTCCGGGACTGAAGCTTTCTTT.

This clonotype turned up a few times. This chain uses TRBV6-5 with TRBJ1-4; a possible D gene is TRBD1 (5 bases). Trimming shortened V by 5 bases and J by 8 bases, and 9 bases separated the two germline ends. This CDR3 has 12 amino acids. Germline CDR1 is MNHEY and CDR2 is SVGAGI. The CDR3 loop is CASSRRGEKLFF. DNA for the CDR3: TGTGCCAGCAGTCGACGGGGGGAAAAACTGTTTTTT.

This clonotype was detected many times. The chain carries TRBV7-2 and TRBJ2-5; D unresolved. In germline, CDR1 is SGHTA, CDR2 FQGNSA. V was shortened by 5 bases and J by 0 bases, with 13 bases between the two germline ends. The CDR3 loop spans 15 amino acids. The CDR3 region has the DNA TGTGCCAGCAGCCTCTATGTAGACTACCAAGAGACCCAGTACTTC. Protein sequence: CASSLYVDYQETQYF.

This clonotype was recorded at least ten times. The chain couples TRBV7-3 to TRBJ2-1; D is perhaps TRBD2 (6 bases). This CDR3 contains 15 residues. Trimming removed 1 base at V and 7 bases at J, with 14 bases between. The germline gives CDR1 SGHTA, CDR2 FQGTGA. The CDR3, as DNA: TGTGCCAGCAGCTTAAGGGCCCCCCGGGAGAATGAGCAGTTCTTC. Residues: CASSLRAPRENEQFF.

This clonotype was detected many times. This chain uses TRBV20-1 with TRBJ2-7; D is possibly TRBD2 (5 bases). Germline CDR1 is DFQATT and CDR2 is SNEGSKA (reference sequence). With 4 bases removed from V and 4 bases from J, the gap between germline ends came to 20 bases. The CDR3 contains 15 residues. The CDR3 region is CSANKEGLRTYEQYV. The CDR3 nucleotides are TGCAGTGCTAACAAAGAGGGCCTCCGTACGTACGAGCAGTACGTC.